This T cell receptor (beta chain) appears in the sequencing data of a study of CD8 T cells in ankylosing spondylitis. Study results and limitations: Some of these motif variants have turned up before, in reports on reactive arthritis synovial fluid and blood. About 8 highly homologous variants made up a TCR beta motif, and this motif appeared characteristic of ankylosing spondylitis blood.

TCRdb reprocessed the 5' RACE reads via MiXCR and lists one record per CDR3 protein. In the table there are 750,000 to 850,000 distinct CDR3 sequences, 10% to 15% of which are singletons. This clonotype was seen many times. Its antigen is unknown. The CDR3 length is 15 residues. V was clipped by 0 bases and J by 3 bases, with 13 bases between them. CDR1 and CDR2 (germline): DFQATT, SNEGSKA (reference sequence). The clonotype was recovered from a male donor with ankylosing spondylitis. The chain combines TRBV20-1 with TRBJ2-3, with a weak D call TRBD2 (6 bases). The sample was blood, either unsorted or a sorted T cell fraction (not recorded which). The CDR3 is CSAREGGRGTDTQYF. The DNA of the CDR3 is TGCAGTGCTAGAGAGGGGGGAAGAGGAACAGATACGCAGTATTTT.